This T cell receptor (beta chain) was recorded in a study of OX40 agonist ivuxolimab in advanced cancers. Background for the entire study: Ivuxolimab was a fully human IgG2 agonistic monoclonal antibody targeting the costimulatory receptor OX40 (CD134). Of the roughly 52 dose-escalation patients, hepatocellular carcinoma was present in some 19, melanoma in approximately 15, renal cell carcinoma in 9 and head and neck cancer in 9. In the dose-escalation cohort, 65% to 90% of patients were male, and the mean age was roughly 60 years, with a range of about 23 to 90. Partial responses occurred in three dose-escalation patients, of whom one had hepatocellular carcinoma and two had cutaneous melanoma. The point of sequencing TCRbeta in the periphery was to test whether ivuxolimab changed TCR sequence diversity and drove clonal T-cell expansion. Patients were allowed to have had prior anti-PD-1, anti-PD-L1 or anti-CTLA-4 therapy, and around 43% of the dose-escalation patients had been treated with checkpoint inhibitors. The paper reports the monotherapy dose-escalation portion (N of about 50 patients) of the phase I ivuxolimab trial. Intravenous ivuxolimab was administered to patients every 2 weeks at six dose levels: 0.01, 0.1, 0.3, 1.5, 3 and 10 mg/kg.

As concerns this clone: Its antigen is not yet known. The record has no base qualities; no much larger clone is one base away.

The CDR3 has 17 amino acids, counting the end cysteine and phenylalanine. Just the 51-base CDR3 DNA is kept, in frame starting at base 1. The germline V gene (reference sequence) yields GTSNPN for CDR1 and SVGIG for CDR2. Trimmed from V: 0 bases; trimmed from J: 3 bases; junction bases lacking a gene match: 5. To sequence the TCRbeta CDR3 region, genomic DNA was isolated from the sorted cells. TCRbeta CDR3 regions were sequenced using the immunoSEQ Assay. Imported from immuneACCESS, the table was reduced by TCRdb to in-frame sequences with V and J called. These copies leave out some clones; in studies compared against another copy, an unresolved V gene accounts for under half, and the cause of the remainder is not known. The sample contains around 97,000 clones, roughly nine tenths of them found a single time. The ten top clones hold more than 5% of the sample. The trial excluded patients who had a history of autoimmune disease or were on systemic immunosuppression. In every dose cohort, peripheral blood was drawn for TCR sequencing at baseline, cycle 4 day 1, and cycle 7 day 1. The samples were drawn from a first-in-human, open-label, multicenter phase I dose-escalation trial of ivuxolimab. Adults with locally advanced or metastatic melanoma, renal cell carcinoma, hepatocellular carcinoma or head and neck squamous cell carcinoma were enrolled in the trial. Before TCR sequencing, CD4+ and CD8+ T cells were separately sorted from peripheral blood.

The investigation overall reported the following: In partial responders in the 0.1-3.0 mg/kg groups, normalized peripheral clonal expansion was found to be among the lowest, especially among CD8+ T cells. At doses of 0.1 to 3.0 mg/kg, clonal expansion of both CD4+ and CD8+ blood T cells was observed from baseline to week 6. After ivuxolimab, expanded clones were on average more numerous among CD8+ T cells than among CD4+ T cells. The antigen specificity of the peripheral T cells that underwent clonal expansion was not determined. Low levels of normalized T-cell clonal expansion were also seen in some nonresponding patients.

The V and J segments used are TRBV30 and TRBJ2-6; 10 central bases correspond to TRBD2. Sequencing used CD4+ or CD8+ T cells sorted from blood, obtained in a trial of the OX40 agonist ivuxolimab. This receptor was obtained from an adult with an advanced solid tumor such as melanoma, head and neck, liver or kidney cancer. The DNA sequence reads TGTGCCTGGAGTGTACAGCGGACTAGCGGTGGGGCCAACGTCCTGACTTTC. The encoded protein is CAWSVQRTSGGANVLTF.